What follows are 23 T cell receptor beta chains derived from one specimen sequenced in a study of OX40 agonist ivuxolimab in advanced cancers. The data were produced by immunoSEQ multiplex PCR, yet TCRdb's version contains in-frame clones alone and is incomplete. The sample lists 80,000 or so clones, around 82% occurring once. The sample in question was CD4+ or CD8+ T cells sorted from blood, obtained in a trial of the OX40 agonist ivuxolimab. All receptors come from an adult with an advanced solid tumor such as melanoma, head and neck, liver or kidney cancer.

CDR3 bases: TGTGCCAGCAGCGTGGGACAGGGGGAGTACGAGCAGTACTTC. This encodes CASSVGQGEYEQYF. The V call is TRBV9, the J call TRBJ2-7; 11 nucleotides line up with TRBD1. The CDR3 is 14 residues long. The V segment lost 2 bases and the J segment 4 bases; nucleotides outside the gene matches: 2. From germline, CDR1 is SGDLS and CDR2 YYNGEE.

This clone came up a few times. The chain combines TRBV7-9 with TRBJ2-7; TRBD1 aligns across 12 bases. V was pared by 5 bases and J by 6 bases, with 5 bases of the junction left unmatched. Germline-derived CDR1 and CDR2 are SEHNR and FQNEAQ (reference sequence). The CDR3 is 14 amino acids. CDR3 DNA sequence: TGTGCCAGCAGCCCCGGGACAGGGGGCGTCGAGCAGTACTTC. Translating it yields CASSPGTGGVEQYF.

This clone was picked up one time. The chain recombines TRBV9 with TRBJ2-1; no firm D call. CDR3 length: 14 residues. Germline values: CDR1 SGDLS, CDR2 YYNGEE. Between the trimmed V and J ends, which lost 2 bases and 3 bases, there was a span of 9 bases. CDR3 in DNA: TGTGCCAGCAGCGTTCATCCGGACTACAATGAGCAGTTCTTC. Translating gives CASSVHPDYNEQFF.

The CDR3 spells CASSLESGANVLTF. The DNA for the CDR3 is TGTGCCAGCAGTCTGGAGTCTGGGGCCAACGTCCTGACTTTC. V is TRBV5-4 and J is TRBJ2-6, with unresolved D. With 5 bases removed from V and 1 base from J, the gap between germline ends came to 7 bases. The germline V gene encodes CDR1 SGHNT and CDR2 YYREEE (reference sequence). The CDR3 sequence is 14 residues long. Full variable domain (missing parts from reference TRBV5-4 and TRBJ2-6): ETGVTQSPTHLIKTRGQQVTLRCSSQSGHNTVSWYQQALGQGPQFIFQYYREEENGRGNFPPRFSGLQFPNYSSELNVNALELDDSALYLCASSLESGANVLTFGAGSRLTVL.

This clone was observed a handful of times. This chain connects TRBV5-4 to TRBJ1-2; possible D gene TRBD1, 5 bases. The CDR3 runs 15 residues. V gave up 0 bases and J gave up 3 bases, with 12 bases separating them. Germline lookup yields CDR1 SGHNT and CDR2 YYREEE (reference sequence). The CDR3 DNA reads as TGTGCCAGCAGCTTGGACTGGACATCGGACTATGGCTACACCTTC. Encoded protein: CASSLDWTSDYGYTF.

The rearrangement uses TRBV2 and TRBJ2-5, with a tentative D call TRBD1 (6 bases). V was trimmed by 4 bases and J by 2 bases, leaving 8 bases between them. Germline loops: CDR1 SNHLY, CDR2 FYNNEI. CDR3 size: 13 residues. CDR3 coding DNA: TGTGCCAGCAGTGTACAGGGTCAAGAGACCCAGTACTTC. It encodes CASSVQGQETQYF.

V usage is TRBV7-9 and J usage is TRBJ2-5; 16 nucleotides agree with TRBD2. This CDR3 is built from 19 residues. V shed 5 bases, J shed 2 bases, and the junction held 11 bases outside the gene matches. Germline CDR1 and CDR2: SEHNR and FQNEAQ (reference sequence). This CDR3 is CASSDGTSGGAIGQETQYF. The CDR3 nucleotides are TGTGCCAGCAGCGATGGGACTAGCGGGGGGGCTATTGGGCAAGAGACCCAGTACTTC.

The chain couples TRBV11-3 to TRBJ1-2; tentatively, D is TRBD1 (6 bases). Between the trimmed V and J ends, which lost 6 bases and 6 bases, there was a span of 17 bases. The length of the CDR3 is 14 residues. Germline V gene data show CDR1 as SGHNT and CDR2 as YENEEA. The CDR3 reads CASSRIQGGNGYTF. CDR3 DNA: TGTGCCAGCAGTAGAATACAGGGAGGGAATGGCTACACCTTC.

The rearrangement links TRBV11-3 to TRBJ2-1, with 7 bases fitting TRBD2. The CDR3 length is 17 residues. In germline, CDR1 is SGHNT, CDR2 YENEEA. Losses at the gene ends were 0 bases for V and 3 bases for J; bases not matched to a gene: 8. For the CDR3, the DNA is TGTGCCAGCAGCTTAGATCTTGCGGGAGCCCGCTACAATGAGCAGTTCTTC. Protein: CASSLDLAGARYNEQFF.

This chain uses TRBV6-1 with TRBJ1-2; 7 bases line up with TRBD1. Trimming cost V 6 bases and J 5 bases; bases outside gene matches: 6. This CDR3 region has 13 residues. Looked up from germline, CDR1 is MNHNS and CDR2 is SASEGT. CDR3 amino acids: CASRPGQTYGYTF. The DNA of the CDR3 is TGTGCCAGCAGGCCGGGACAGACTTATGGCTACACCTTC.

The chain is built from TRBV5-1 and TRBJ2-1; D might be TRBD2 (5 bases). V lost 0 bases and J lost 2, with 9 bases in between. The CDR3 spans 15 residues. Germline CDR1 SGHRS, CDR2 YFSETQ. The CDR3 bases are TGCGCCAGCAGCTTGGAGAGGGCCACCTACAATGAGCAGTTCTTC. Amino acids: CASSLERATYNEQFF.

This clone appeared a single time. As DNA, the CDR3 is TGTGCCAGCAGCCTTGAGGGCCTAACTAACTATGGCTACACCTTC. It specifies CASSLEGLTNYGYTF. This sequence joins TRBV7-2 and TRBJ1-2; no definite D call. The CDR3 is 15 amino acids. The ends were cut back, 5 bases at V and 0 bases at J, with 13 bases in the middle. The V gene's germline CDR1 is SGHTA and CDR2 FQGNSA.

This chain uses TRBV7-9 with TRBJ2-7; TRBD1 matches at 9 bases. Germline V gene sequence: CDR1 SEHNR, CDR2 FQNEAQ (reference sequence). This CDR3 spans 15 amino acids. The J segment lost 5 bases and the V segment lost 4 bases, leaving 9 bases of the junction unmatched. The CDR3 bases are TGTGCCAGCAGCTCATCCGGGACAGGGCAAGACGAGCAGTACTTC. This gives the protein CASSSSGTGQDEQYF.

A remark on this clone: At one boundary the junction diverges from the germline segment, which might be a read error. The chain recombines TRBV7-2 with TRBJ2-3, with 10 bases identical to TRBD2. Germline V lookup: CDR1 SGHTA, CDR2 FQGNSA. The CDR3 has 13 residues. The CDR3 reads CASSPHATSGYDF. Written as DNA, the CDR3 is TGTGCCAGCAGCCCCCACGCGACTAGCGGGTATGATTTT. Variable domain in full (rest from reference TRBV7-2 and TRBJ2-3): GAGVSQSPSNKVTEKGKDVELRCDPISGHTALYWYRQSLGQGLEFLIYFQGNSAPDKSGLPSDRFSAERTGGSVSTLTIQRTQQEDSAVYLCASSPHATSGYDFGPGTRLTVL.

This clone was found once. CDR3 protein: CASSLGTGRDTGELFF. The CDR3 region has the DNA TGTGCCAGCTCACTTGGGACGGGGAGAGACACCGGGGAGCTGTTTTTT. The gene calls are TRBV18 and TRBJ2-2; D is tentatively TRBD1 or TRBD2 (5 bases each). The CDR3 runs 16 residues. Germline lookup yields CDR1 KGHSH and CDR2 LQKENI. V was shortened by 4 bases and J by 3 bases, with 15 bases between the two germline ends.

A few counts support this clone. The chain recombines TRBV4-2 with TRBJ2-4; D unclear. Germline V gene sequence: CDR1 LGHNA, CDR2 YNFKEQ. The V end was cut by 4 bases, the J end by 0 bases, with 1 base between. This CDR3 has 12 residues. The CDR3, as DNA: TGTGCCAGCAGCCTAGCCAAAAACATTCAGTACTTC. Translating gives CASSLAKNIQYF.

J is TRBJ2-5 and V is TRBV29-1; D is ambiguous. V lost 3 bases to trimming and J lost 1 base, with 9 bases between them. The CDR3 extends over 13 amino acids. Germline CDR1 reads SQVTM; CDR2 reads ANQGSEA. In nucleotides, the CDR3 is TGCAGCGTTGAGTCCAGGCTCCAAGAGACCCAGTACTTC. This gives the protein CSVESRLQETQYF.

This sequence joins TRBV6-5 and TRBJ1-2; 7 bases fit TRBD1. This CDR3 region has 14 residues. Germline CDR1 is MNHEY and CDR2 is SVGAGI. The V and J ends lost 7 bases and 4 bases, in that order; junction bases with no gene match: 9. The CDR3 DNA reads TGTGCCAGCACCCCGGGACAGTTCTTCTATGGCTACACCTTC. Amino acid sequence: CASTPGQFFYGYTF.

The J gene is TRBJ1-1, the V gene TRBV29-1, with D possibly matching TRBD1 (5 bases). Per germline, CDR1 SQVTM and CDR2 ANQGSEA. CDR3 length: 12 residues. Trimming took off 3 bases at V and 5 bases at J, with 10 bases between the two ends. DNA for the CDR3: TGCAGCGTTGAGGGGGTAAAGACTGAAGCTTTCTTT. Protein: CSVEGVKTEAFF.

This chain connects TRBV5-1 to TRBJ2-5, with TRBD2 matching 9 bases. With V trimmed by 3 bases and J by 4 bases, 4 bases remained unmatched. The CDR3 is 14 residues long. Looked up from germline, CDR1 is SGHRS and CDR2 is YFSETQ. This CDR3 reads CASSSRGGLETQYF. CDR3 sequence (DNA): TGCGCCAGCAGCTCGCGGGGGGGCCTAGAGACCCAGTACTTC.

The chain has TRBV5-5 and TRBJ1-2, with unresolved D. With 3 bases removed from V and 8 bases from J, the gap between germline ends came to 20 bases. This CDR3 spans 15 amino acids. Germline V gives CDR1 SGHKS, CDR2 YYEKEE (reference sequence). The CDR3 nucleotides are TGTGCCAGCAGCTCGGGATTCGCCTTCGCTGGGGGCTACACCTTC. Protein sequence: CASSSGFAFAGGYTF.

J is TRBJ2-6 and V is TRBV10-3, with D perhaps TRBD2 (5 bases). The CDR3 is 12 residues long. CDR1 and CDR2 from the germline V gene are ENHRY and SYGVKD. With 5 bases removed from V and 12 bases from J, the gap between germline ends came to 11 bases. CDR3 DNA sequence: TGTGCCATCAGTACCCGGGGTAGCGTCCTGACTTTC. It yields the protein CAISTRGSVLTF.

In nucleotides, the CDR3 is TGTGCCAGCAGCGTTCAGGGAGGTAATGAAAAACTGTTTTTT. This encodes CASSVQGGNEKLFF. The chain is built from TRBV9 and TRBJ1-4, with D possibly being TRBD1 (5 bases). Germline lookup yields CDR1 SGDLS and CDR2 YYNGEE. The V and J ends lost 2 bases and 4 bases respectively, with 9 bases between them. This CDR3 has 14 amino acids. The variable domain in full, with the rest retrieved from reference TRBV9 and TRBJ1-4, is DSGVTQTPKHLITATGQRVTLRCSPRSGDLSVYWYQQSLDQGLQFLIQYYNGEERAKGNILERFSAQQFPDLHSELNLSSLELGDSALYFCASSVQGGNEKLFFGSGTQLSVL.